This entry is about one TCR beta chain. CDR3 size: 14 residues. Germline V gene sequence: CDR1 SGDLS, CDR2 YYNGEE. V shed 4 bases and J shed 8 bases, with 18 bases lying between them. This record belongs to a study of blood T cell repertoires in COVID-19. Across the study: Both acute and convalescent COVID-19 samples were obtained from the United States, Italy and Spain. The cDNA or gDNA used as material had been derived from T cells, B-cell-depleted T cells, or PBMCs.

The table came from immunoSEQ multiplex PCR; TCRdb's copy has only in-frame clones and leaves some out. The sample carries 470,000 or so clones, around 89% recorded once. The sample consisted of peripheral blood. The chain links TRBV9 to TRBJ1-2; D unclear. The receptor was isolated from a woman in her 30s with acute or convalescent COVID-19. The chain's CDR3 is CASSLNYAPGGYTF. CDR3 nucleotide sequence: TGTGCCAGCAGCCTTAATTATGCCCCGGGAGGCTACACCTTC.